One sample yielded the 9 T cell receptor beta chains listed below, sequenced in a study of cytomegalovirus exposure and HLA in healthy donors. Sequenced by immunoSEQ multiplex PCR; TCRdb stores in-frame clones only, minus some. The sample has about 350,000 clones, about nine tenths seen once. The specimen sequenced was PBMCs. The receptors shown here come from a woman under 40 in good health and CMV-seropositive.

The J gene is TRBJ1-2, the V gene TRBV7-6; D is perhaps TRBD1 (6 bases). The CDR3 sequence is 14 residues long. The V gene's germline CDR1 is SGHVS and CDR2 FNYEAQ. The V end lost 1 base, the J end lost 7 bases, and 13 bases lay between the germline ends. The CDR3, as DNA: TGTGCCAGCAGCTTAGTGGTGGGGGCGACTGGCTACACCTTC. It translates to CASSLVVGATGYTF.

The chain links TRBV5-1 to TRBJ2-2; D may be TRBD2 (5 bases). Germline loops: CDR1 SGHRS, CDR2 YFSETQ. V lost 6 bases and J lost 5, with 20 bases in between. The CDR3 runs 16 residues. For the CDR3, the DNA is TGCGCCAGCAATCCTAGTTCGGAGGTCGGTACCGGGGAGCTGTTTTTT. It yields the protein CASNPSSEVGTGELFF. Together with reference TRBV5-1 and TRBJ2-2, the CDR3 gives the full variable domain: KAGVTQTPRYLIKTRGQQVTLSCSPISGHRSVSWYQQTPGQGLQFLFEYFSETQRNKGNFPGRFSGRQFSNSRSEMNVSTLELGDSALYLCASNPSSEVGTGELFFGEGSRLTVL.

This chain joins TRBV19 and TRBJ2-1; TRBD2 agrees at 9 bases. The CDR3 length is 15 residues. V lost 1 base to trimming and J lost 5 bases; unmatched junction nucleotides: 3. CDR1 is LNHDA, CDR2 SQIVND, per germline (reference sequence). CDR3 nucleotide sequence: TGTGCCAGTAGTATAGTAAGCGGGGGGCACAATGAGCAGTTCTTC. This gives the protein CASSIVSGGHNEQFF. The whole variable domain, filled in from reference TRBV19 and TRBJ2-1, reads DGGITQSPKYLFRKEGQNVTLSCEQNLNHDAMYWYRQDPGQGLRLIYYSQIVNDFQKGDIAEGYSVSREKKESFPLTVTSAQKNPTAFYLCASSIVSGGHNEQFFGPGTRLTVL.

This chain links TRBV5-1 with TRBJ1-2, with D uncertain. This CDR3 region has 13 residues. The germline V gene encodes CDR1 SGHRS and CDR2 YFSETQ. Deletions cut 0 bases from V and 4 bases from J, with 7 bases between. The CDR3 DNA is TGCGCCAGCAGCTTGGAAGAGGGCTATGGCTACACCTTC. Its protein is CASSLEEGYGYTF.

Turning to this clone: The same CDR3 can be traced to other DNA sequences in this sample. V is TRBV27 and J is TRBJ1-5; D ambiguous. This CDR3 region has 13 residues. The V end was cut by 2 bases, the J end by 4 bases, with 6 bases between. Germline V CDR1 and CDR2: MNHEY, SMNVEV (reference sequence). CDR3 nucleotides: TGTGCCAGCAGTTTAGGGAGGAATCAGCCCCAGCATTTT. As protein: CASSLGRNQPQHF.

The rearrangement joins TRBV21-1 to TRBJ1-5; the tabulated D call, TRBD1, remains unverified against the DNA. TRBV21-1 is termed a pseudogene. The CDR3 is 17 residues long. For the CDR3, the DNA is TGTGCCAGCGCCTGGGGGGACAGGGGGCAAGTCAATCAGCCCCAGCATTTT. Translating it yields CASAWGDRGQVNQPQHF.

The chain links TRBV15 to TRBJ2-5; D remains unclear. Germline V gene data show CDR1 as LNHNV and CDR2 as YYDKDF (reference sequence). This CDR3 has 14 residues. Trimming left V 1 base short and J 5 bases short, with 11 bases between. In DNA form, the CDR3 reads TGTGCCACCAGCAGAGTGTCTGCTGGGGAGACCCAGTACTTC. It encodes CATSRVSAGETQYF.

This chain connects TRBV5-6 to TRBJ1-1, with D tentatively TRBD1 (5 bases). Germline assignment: CDR1 SGHDT and CDR2 YYEEEE. Trimming shortened V by 1 base and J by 0 bases, and 7 bases separated the two germline ends. The CDR3 has 14 amino acids. This chain's CDR3 is CASSLPTVNTEAFF. The DNA of the CDR3 is TGTGCCAGCAGCTTGCCGACAGTGAACACTGAAGCTTTCTTT.

The chain is built from TRBV14 and TRBJ2-1; D ambiguous. The germline V and J ends were trimmed by 2 bases and 3 bases, with 8 bases remaining between them. Looked up from germline, CDR1 is SGHDN and CDR2 is FVKESK. The CDR3 runs to 14 residues. CDR3 nucleotides: TGTGCCAGCAGCCAACTGGCTAGCTACAATGAGCAGTTCTTC. Translating it yields CASSQLASYNEQFF.